The subject of this entry is one T cell receptor (beta chain). Its antigen is not identified. The sample is drawn from a study of T cells in Graves' hyperthyroidism and ophthalmopathy. Study information: Sampling of peripheral blood happened at initial diagnosis, prior to any treatment.

Regarding the study as a whole: Among clonotypes expanded in thyroid above 0.001, most were also found in blood.

Authors of the study amplified TCR beta CDR3 regions from RNA transcripts. A set of HTBI primers served as the primers for a first-round RT-PCR of the TCR CDR3. TCRdb ran MiXCR on the multiplex PCR reads and lists one entry per CDR3 protein. The data hold fewer than 110,000 distinct CDR3 sequences, with roughly 47% observed a single time. Those patients with uncontrolled infection, other autoimmune disease, pregnancy or lactation were excluded. Input material: blood. This TCR derives from a man aged 40-49 years with Graves' hyperthyroidism.

In nucleotides, the CDR3 is TGTGCCAGCAGCTCAACTCAGGGGGCCGGGACCGAGCATTTT. Translated: CASSSTQGAGTEHF. The chain combines TRBV11-1 with TRBJ1-5, with 8 bases aligning to TRBD1. Per the germline V gene, CDR1 is SGHAT and CDR2 is FQDESV (reference sequence). V shed 4 bases and J 14 bases; nucleotides not matched to a gene: 13. The CDR3 consists of 14 residues.